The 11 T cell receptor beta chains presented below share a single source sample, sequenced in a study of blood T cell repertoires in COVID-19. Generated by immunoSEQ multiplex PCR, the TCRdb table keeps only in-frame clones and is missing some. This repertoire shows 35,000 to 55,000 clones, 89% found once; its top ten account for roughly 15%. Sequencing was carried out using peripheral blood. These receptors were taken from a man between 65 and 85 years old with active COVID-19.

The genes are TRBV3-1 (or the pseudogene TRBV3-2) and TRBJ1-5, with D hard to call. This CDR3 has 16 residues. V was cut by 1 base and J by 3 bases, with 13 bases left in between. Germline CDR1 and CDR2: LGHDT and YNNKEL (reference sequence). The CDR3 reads CASSQGGRGFNQPQHF. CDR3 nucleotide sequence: TGTGCCAGCAGCCAAGGCGGCCGAGGATTCAATCAGCCCCAGCATTTT.

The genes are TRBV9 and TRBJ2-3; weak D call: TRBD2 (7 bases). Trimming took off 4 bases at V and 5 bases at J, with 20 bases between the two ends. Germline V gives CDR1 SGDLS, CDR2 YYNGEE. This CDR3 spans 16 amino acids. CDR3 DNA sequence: TGTGCCAGCAGCCAGTCCGGAGGGGGGGCTAGAGATACGCAGTATTTT. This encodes CASSQSGGGARDTQYF. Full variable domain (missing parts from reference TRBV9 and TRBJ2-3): DSGVTQTPKHLITATGQRVTLRCSPRSGDLSVYWYQQSLDQGLQFLIQYYNGEERAKGNILERFSAQQFPDLHSELNLSSLELGDSALYFCASSQSGGGARDTQYFGPGTRLTVL.

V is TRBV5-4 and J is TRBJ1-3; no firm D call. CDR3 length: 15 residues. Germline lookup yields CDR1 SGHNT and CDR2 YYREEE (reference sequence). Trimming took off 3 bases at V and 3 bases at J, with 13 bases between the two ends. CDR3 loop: CASSYIIRVGNTIYF. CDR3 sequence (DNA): TGTGCCAGCAGCTATATAATTCGGGTTGGAAACACCATATATTTT.

CDR3 residues: CASHALGVGNYGYTF. The CDR3 DNA reads as TGTGCCAGCCATGCGTTGGGAGTCGGGAACTATGGCTACACCTTC. This sequence joins TRBV28 and TRBJ1-2; no reliable D call. The V gene lost 8 bases and the J gene lost 2 bases, with 18 bases spanning the gap. The CDR3 is made up of 15 amino acids. Germline V gene sequence: CDR1 MDHEN, CDR2 SYDVKM.

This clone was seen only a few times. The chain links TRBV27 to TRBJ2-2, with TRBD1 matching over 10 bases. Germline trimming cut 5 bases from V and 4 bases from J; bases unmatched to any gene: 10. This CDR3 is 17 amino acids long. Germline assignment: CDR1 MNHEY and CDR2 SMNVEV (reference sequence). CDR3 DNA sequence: TGTGCCAGCAGTGCGCTCCGACAGGGGGCCCGCACCGGGGAGCTGTTTTTT. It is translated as CASSALRQGARTGELFF.

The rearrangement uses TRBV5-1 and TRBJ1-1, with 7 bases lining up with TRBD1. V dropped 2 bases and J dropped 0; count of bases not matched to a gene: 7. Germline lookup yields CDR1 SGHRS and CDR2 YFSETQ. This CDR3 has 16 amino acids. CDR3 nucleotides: TGCGCCAGCAGCTTTGAAACTGACAGGGTGAACACTGAAGCTTTCTTT. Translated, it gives CASSFETDRVNTEAFF.

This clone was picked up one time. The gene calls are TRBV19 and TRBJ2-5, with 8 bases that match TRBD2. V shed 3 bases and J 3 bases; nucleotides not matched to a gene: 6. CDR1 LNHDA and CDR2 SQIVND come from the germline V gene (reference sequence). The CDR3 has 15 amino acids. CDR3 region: CASSMGGGREETQYF. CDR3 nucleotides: TGTGCCAGTAGTATGGGCGGGGGGAGAGAAGAGACCCAGTACTTC.

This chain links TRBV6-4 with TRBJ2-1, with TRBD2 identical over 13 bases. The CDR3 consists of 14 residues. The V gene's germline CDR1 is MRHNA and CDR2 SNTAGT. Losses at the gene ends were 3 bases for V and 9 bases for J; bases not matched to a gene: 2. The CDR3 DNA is TGTGCCAGCAGTGAACTAGCGGGGGGGCTTGAGCAGTTCTTC. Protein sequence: CASSELAGGLEQFF.

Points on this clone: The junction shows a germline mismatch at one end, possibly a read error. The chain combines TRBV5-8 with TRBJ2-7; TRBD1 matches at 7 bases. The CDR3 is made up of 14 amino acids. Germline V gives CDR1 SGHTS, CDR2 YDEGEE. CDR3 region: CASKPRGSSNEQYF. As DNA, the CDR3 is TGTGCCAGTAAACCCAGGGGGTCCTCCAACGAGCAGTACTTC. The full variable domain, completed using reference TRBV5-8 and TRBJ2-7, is EAGVTQSPTHLIKTRGQQATLRCSPISGHTSVYWYQQALGLGLQFLLWYDEGEERNRGNFPPRFSGRQFPNYSSELNVNALELEDSALYLCASKPRGSSNEQYFGPGTRLTVT.

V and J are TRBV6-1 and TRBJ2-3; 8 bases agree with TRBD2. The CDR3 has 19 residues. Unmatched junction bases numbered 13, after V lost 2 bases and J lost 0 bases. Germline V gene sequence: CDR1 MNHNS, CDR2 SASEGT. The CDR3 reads CASSERTIAGTSSTDTQYF. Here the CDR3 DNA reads TGTGCCAGCAGTGAACGGACGATAGCGGGGACGTCTAGCACAGATACGCAGTATTTT.

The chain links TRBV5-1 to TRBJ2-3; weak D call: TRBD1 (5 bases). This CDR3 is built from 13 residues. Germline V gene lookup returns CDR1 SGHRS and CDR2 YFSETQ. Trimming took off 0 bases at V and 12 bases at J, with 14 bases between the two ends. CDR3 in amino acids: CASSLGQSLLQYF. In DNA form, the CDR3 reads TGCGCCAGCAGCTTGGGACAGAGCCTCTTACAGTATTTT.